Sequencing of this TCR beta chain was carried out in a study of a mutant IDH1 vaccine in newly diagnosed glioma. Study-wide background: Of treated patients, approximately 60% were men and approximately 40% women, averaging roughly 42 years.

Time point defined: week 35, safety follow-up. What each vaccine dose contained was 300 ug of mutant IDH1 20-mer peptide, accompanied by topical imiquimod. There were eight vaccinations for patients, given in weeks 1, 3, 5, 7, 11, 15, 19 and 23. About this clone: Antigen: not known.

Using immunoSEQ multiplex PCR, the repertoire was profiled, and TCRdb retains in-frame clones only, with some absent. The repertoire holds around 41,000 clones, with roughly nine tenths as singletons. Trimming took off 2 bases at V and 6 bases at J, with 7 bases between the two ends. The CDR3 sequence is 12 residues long. The V gene's germline CDR1 is SGHDT and CDR2 YYEEEE. This TCR was recovered from a man aged 35-49 years with glioma. Here the sequenced sample was PBMCs, taken from a glioma patient whose treatment included an IDH1 peptide vaccine. The J gene is TRBJ2-3, the V gene TRBV5-6, with no clear D. The CDR3 coding sequence is TGTGCCAGCAGCTTAGTCGGGGATACGCAGTATTTT. Protein product: CASSLVGDTQYF.